This entry is about one T cell receptor beta chain. At one of its ends the junction is not consistent with the germline gene, which may arise from a read error. The data were obtained in a study of T-cell reconstitution after alpha-beta-depleted transplantation in children. For TCRbeta, the library was prepared with unique molecular identifiers. TCRdb passed the PCR reads through MiXCR, listing each CDR3 protein once. The sample includes about 540,000 distinct CDR3 sequences, about a sixth of them seen just once. This CDR3 region has 18 residues. The germline CDR1 and CDR2 sequences are MNHEY and SMNVEV (reference sequence).

Material: PBMCs from the stem cell graft donor, obtained from the stem cell graft. This rearrangement joins TRBV27 to TRBJ2-6, with 11 bases fitting TRBD1. This clonotype originated in a human donor who donated a stem cell graft to a child with acute lymphoblastic leukemia. The CDR3 spells CASSFRTGGLSGANGLTF. CDR3 in DNA: TGTGCCAGCAGTTTTAGGACAGGGGGCCTCTCTGGGGCCAACGGCCTGACTTTC.